Given below is one TCR beta chain in context. The data belong to a study of blood T cell repertoires in COVID-19. Background on the study: Spain, Italy and the United States supplied samples that represented acute and convalescent COVID-19. Sample material is recorded as cDNA or gDNA derived from T cells, B-cell-depleted T cells, or PBMCs.

TCRdb keeps only in-frame clones here, not all; method: immunoSEQ multiplex PCR. The profile shows about 28,000 clones, 85% of them singletons. The CDR3 spans 12 residues. The V gene lost 4 bases and the J gene lost 7 bases, with 11 bases spanning the gap. Per germline, CDR1 GTSNPN and CDR2 SVGIG (reference sequence). The chain employs TRBV30 and TRBJ2-1; a weak D match, TRBD1 (6 bases). The receptor's source is a human donor in a cohort sampled during active COVID-19. The source material was peripheral blood. The CDR3 sequence is CAWTLRGNEQFF. DNA of the CDR3: TGTGCCTGGACCCTTAGGGGGAATGAGCAGTTCTTC.